Included here is one TCR beta chain sequence, with context. Germline V gene data show CDR1 as SGHRS and CDR2 as YFSETQ. The CDR3 has 14 residues. V was trimmed by 1 base and J by 1 base, leaving 7 bases between them. The data are from a study of cytomegalovirus exposure and HLA in healthy donors. It was with 60 Vbeta and 13 Jbeta primers that the PCR ran. Sequenced by immunoSEQ multiplex PCR; TCRdb stores in-frame clones only, minus some. The profile covers approximately 100,000 clones, with 70% to 80% appearing a single time and approximately 5.1% taken by the ten largest. The gene calls are TRBV5-1 and TRBJ2-3, with D perhaps matching TRBD1 (5 bases). The TCR was taken from a female donor in good health and CMV-seropositive. The sequencing sample was made of PBMCs. This CDR3 reads CASSLLQGTDTQYF. CDR3 nucleotide sequence: TGCGCCAGCAGCTTGCTACAGGGCACAGATACGCAGTATTTT.